A selection of T cell receptor beta chains follows, all from one sample in a study of cytomegalovirus exposure and HLA in healthy donors. Here immunoSEQ multiplex PCR was the method, and the copy in TCRdb shows in-frame clones only, minus some. The sample lists 150,000 to 200,000 clones; 70% to 80% were seen once. Sequences were obtained from PBMCs. Receptor source: a man aged 45-65 years in good health and CMV-seropositive. CDR3s include the opening cysteine and the closing phenylalanine or tryptophan. A D gene is named only where the DNA matches it firmly. Some rows mark clone size as missing; the rest say once, few, many or name a class of expanded clone.

TRBJ2-7 15 TRBD1 TRBV9 few TGTGCCAGCAGCGTAGAGGGGGACAGTTACTACGAGCAGTACTTC CASSVEGDSYYEQYF
TRBJ2-1 15 TRBD2 TRBV10-3 NA TGTGCCATCAGTGAGTCGTCCGGGGGGTACAATGAGCAGTTCTTC CAISESSGGYNEQFF
TRBJ1-1 14 NA TRBV6-1 NA TGTGCCAGCAACCGACATAATCAGAACACTGAAGCTTTCTTT CASNRHNQNTEAFF
TRBJ2-7 14 TRBD1 TRBV2 NA TGTGCCACCCCGAGCCGGGACAGCTCCTACGAGCAGTACTTC CATPSRDSSYEQYF
TRBJ2-1 15 TRBD2 TRBV5-1 NA TGCGCCAGCAGCTTCAGCGGGGATACGTACAATGAGCAGTTCTTC CASSFSGDTYNEQFF
TRBJ1-6 16 TRBD1 TRBV4-1 NA TGCGCCAGCAGCCAAGCCGCGGGACAGGGATATTCACCCCTCCACTTT CASSQAAGQGYSPLHF
TRBJ2-7 15 TRBD2 TRBV2 NA TGTGCCAGCAGCCAGACTAGCGGGGGGGATGGCGAGCAGTACTTC CASSQTSGGDGEQYF
TRBJ2-7 15 TRBD1 TRBV5-1 NA TGCGCCAGCAGGGGAACGGGACAGGGGTTCTACGAGCAGTACTTC CASRGTGQGFYEQYF
TRBJ2-3 15 TRBD2 TRBV5-4 NA TGTGCCAGCAGCCCTAGCGGGGGGACCACAAATACGCAGTATTTT CASSPSGGTTNTQYF
TRBJ1-4 18 TRBD1 TRBV28 NA TGTGCCAGCAGTGATGGACAGGGGGCGGTTGGCTATAATGAAAAACTGTTTTTT CASSDGQGAVGYNEKLFF
TRBJ2-5 15 NA TRBV11-2 NA TGTGCCAGCAGTTCTACGGGGTCGCCAGTTGAGACCCAGTACTTC CASSSTGSPVETQYF
TRBJ2-1 15 TRBD2 TRBV6-5 NA TGTGCCAGCAGGCTAGCGGGGGGGATCTACAATGAGCAGTTCTTC CASRLAGGIYNEQFF
TRBJ2-7 16 TRBD1 TRBV7-6 once TGTGCCAGCAGCTTTACAGGGGGAGATTACTCCTACGAGCAGTACTTC CASSFTGGDYSYEQYF
TRBJ2-5 18 TRBD2 TRBV9 NA TGTGCCAGCAGCGTGGGTGGGACTAGCGGGGCCTACCAAGAGACCCAGTACTTC CASSVGGTSGAYQETQYF
TRBJ1-2 18 TRBD1 TRBV2 NA TGTGCCAGCAGGACGGGACAGAAATCCCCCTCGGGAAACTATGGCTACACCTTC CASRTGQKSPSGNYGYTF
TRBJ2-5 15 NA TRBV9 NA TGTGCCAGCAGCGTGGGTGGGGGGGCCGCCGAGACCCAGTACTTC CASSVGGGAAETQYF
TRBJ1-2 18 NA TRBV4-1 once TGCGCCAGCAGCCAAGAGCTCATACAGGGACCTTCTAACTATGGCTACACCTTC CASSQELIQGPSNYGYTF